This T cell receptor (beta chain) was documented in a study of T cell clonotyping in hematopoietic cell transplantation. This table comes from immunoSEQ multiplex PCR, and its TCRdb copy is limited to in-frame clones, with some not included. This table has 25,000 to 35,000 clones, under 95% appearing once. Noted time point: recipient sample about 28 days before transplant, after cytoreduction. On this clone: The antigen is undetermined.

V was pared by 4 bases and J by 0 bases, with 13 bases between. Germline CDR1 is SGDLS and CDR2 is YYNGEE. The CDR3 spans 15 residues. General study results and limits: Broader posttransplant TCR repertoire diversity was predicted by graft donor and pretransplant recipient Inverse Simpson Index values.

The TCR sequence derives from a man aged 50 or older with acute myeloid leukemia. Some clones in this sample may be carry-over from other donors' samples. The sequences come from peripheral blood mononuclear cells, collected before stem cell transplant. The rearrangement joins TRBV9 to TRBJ1-2, with D possibly TRBD1 on 5 matching bases. The CDR3 protein is CASSPHRTPNYGYTF. The CDR3 DNA is TGTGCCAGCAGCCCCCACAGGACTCCTAACTATGGCTACACCTTC.